These T cell receptor beta chains were read from a single sample in a study of persistence of HIV-infected CD4 T cells. These receptors' targets are unknown. Repertoires were generated with immunoSEQ multiplex PCR, while TCRdb's copy carries only in-frame clones and drops some. The sample holds around 40,000 clones, more than 70% seen once. This sample comprised CD4+ T cells sorted from PBMCs after approximately 19-hour stimulation, obtained from a patient who received antiretroviral therapy. The receptors derive from an adult man with HIV who was CMV-seropositive. Each CDR3 is given with its conserved first and last residue. A D gene is named only where the DNA matches it firmly. For some rows the clone size is stated as once, few or many, or as a class when expanded; others skip it.

NA	TRBJ2-3	NA	TRBV3-1/TRBV3-2	TGTGCCAGCAGCCAAGAGCTGAACTTCTACACAGATACGCAGTATTTT	CASSQELNFYTDTQYF
NA	TRBJ2-7	TRBD1	TRBV5-8	TGTGCCAGCAGCTTGAGGGGACAGGGGGCTTTCGAGCAGTACTTC	CASSLRGQGAFEQYF
NA	TRBJ1-6	TRBD1	TRBV19	TGTGCCAGTACCCAAGGGACAGGTTATTCACCCCTCCACTTT	CASTQGTGYSPLHF
few	TRBJ1-5	NA	TRBV28	TGTGCCAGCACCCCTGGAGGGGGATTTCAGCCCCAGCATTTT	CASTPGGGFQPQHF
NA	TRBJ1-2	NA	TRBV2	TGTGCCAGCAGTGAAACCCCCAGAGATTATGGCTACACCTTC	CASSETPRDYGYTF
NA	TRBJ1-2	TRBD1	TRBV4-1	TGCGCCAGCAGCCAAGGCACCGGACAGGGTGGCGGCTACACCTTC	CASSQGTGQGGGYTF
few	TRBJ1-4	NA	TRBV6-5	TGTGCCAGCAGTTACCTGACTGAAGCAAATGAAAAACTGTTTTTT	CASSYLTEANEKLFF
once	TRBJ1-5	NA	TRBV19	TGTGCCAGTATGCAACAGAGCGACCTTTTAAAGCCCCAGCATTTT	CASMQQSDLLKPQHF
NA	TRBJ2-5	NA	TRBV7-2	TGTGCCAGCAGCTCCGACAGACAAGAGACCCAGTACTTC	CASSSDRQETQYF
NA	TRBJ2-1	TRBD1	TRBV6-5	TGTGCCAGCCTCAGGGACAGGGGCAATAATGAGCAGTTCTTC	CASLRDRGNNEQFF
NA	TRBJ2-1	TRBD1	TRBV5-1	TGCGCCAGCAGCTCTCCGAGGGGGCGAACCTACAATGAGCAGTTCTTC	CASSSPRGRTYNEQFF
NA	TRBJ2-5	TRBD1	TRBV19	TGTGCCAGTAGTATAGACTCCGTCAGGGGGCAAGAGACCCAGTACTTC	CASSIDSVRGQETQYF
few	TRBJ1-5	NA	TRBV7-2	TGTGCCAGCAGCTCCCGACCCGGGAATCGTGAGAATCAGCCCCAGCATTTT	CASSSRPGNRENQPQHF
NA	TRBJ1-4	NA	TRBV28	TGTGCCAGCAGTTACCGGGTTGAAAAACTGTTTTTT	CASSYRVEKLFF